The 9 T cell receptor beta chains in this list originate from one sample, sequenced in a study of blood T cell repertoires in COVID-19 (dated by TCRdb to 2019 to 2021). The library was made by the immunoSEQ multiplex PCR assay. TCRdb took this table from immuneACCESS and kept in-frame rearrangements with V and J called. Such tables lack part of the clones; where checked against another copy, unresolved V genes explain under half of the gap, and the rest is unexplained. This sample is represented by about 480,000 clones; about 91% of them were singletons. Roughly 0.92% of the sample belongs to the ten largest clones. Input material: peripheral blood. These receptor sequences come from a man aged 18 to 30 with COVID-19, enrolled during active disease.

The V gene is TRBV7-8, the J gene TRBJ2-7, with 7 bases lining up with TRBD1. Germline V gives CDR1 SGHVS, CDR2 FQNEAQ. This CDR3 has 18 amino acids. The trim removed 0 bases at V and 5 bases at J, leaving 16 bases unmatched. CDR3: CASSLAWVRTGANDEQYF. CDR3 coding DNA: TGTGCCAGCAGCTTAGCGTGGGTAAGAACAGGGGCTAACGACGAGCAGTACTTC.

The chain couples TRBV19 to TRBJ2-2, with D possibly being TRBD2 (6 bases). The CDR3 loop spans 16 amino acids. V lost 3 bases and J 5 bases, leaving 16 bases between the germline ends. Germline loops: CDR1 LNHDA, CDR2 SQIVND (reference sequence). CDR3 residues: CASSMIRGGVTGELFF. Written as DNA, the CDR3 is TGTGCCAGTAGTATGATTAGGGGAGGAGTGACCGGGGAGCTGTTTTTT.

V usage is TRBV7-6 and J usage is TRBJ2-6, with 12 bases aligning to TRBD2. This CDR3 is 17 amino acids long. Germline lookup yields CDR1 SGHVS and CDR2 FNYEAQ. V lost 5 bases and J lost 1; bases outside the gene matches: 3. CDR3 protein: CASSPGLAGSGANVLTF. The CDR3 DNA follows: TGTGCCAGCAGCCCCGGACTAGCGGGATCTGGGGCCAACGTCCTGACTTTC. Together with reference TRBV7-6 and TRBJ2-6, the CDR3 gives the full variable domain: GAGVSQSPRYKVTKRGQDVALRCDPISGHVSLYWYRQALGQGPEFLTYFNYEAQQDKSGLPNDRFSAERPEGSISTLTIQRTEQRDSAMYRCASSPGLAGSGANVLTFGAGSRLTVL.

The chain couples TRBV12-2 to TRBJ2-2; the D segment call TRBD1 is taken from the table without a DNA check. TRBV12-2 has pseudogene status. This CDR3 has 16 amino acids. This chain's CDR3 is CASRSPDRGLFRELFF. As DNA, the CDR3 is TGTGCAAGTCGCTCCCCGGACAGGGGGCTTTTTAGGGAGCTGTTTTTT.

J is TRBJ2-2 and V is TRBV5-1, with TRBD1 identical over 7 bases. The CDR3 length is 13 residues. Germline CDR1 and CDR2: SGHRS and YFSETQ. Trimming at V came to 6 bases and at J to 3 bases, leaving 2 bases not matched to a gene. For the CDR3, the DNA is TGCGCCAGCAAGGGGGCCGACACCGGGGAGCTGTTTTTT. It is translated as CASKGADTGELFF.

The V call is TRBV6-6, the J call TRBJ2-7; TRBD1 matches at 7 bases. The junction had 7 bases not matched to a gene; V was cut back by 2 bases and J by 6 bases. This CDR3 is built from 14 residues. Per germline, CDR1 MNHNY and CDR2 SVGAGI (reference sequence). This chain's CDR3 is CASSYRPRGLEQYF. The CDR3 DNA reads TGTGCCAGCAGTTACCGACCGAGGGGGCTCGAGCAGTACTTC.

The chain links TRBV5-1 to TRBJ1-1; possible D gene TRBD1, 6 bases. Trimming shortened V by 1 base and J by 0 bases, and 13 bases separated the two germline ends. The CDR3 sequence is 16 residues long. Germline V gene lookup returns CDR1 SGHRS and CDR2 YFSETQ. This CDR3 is CASSLTAQGMNTEAFF. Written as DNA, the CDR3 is TGCGCCAGCAGCTTGACCGCACAGGGAATGAACACTGAAGCTTTCTTT.

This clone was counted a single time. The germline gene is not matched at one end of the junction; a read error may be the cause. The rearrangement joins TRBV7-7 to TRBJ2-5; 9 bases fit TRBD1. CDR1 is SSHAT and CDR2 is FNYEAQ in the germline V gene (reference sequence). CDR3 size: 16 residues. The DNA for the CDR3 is TGTGCTAGCAGCTTGACCCCGGGACAGGGTGGGGAGACCCAGTACTTC. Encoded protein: CASSLTPGQGGETQYF.

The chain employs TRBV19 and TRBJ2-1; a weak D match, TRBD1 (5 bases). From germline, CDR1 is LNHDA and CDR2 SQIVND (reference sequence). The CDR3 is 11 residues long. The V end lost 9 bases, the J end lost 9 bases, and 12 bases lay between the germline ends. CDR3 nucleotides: TGTGCCAGCGCTGAAGGGGTTGAGCAGTTCTTC. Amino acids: CASAEGVEQFF.